This record covers a single T cell receptor beta chain. What it binds is not known. The sample originates from a study of OX40 agonist ivuxolimab in advanced cancers. Study as a whole: Those treated in dose escalation had hepatocellular carcinoma, melanoma, renal cell cancer or head and neck cancer.

Assay: immunoSEQ multiplex PCR; the TCRdb copy retains only in-frame clones and omits some. The sample includes about 38,000 clones, approximately 80% seen only once; the top ten take less than 25%. The CDR3 extends over 16 amino acids. Germline CDR1 is SGHDT and CDR2 is YYEEEE. With V trimmed by 2 bases and J by 8 bases, 13 bases remained unmatched. Whole-study findings and limits: Dosing at 0.1 to 3.0 mg/kg was accompanied by clonal expansion of CD4+ and CD8+ blood T cells by week 6. Researchers did not determine the expanded peripheral T cells' antigen specificity. CD8+ T cells showed, on average, more clonal expansion than CD4+ cells.

The receptor comes from an adult with an advanced solid tumor such as melanoma, head and neck, liver or kidney cancer. The rearrangement uses TRBV5-6 and TRBJ2-3, with TRBD1 matching over 8 bases. The specimen was CD4+ or CD8+ T cells sorted from blood, collected in a trial of the OX40 agonist ivuxolimab. The CDR3 loop is CASSLTGGQGVGTQYF. CDR3 in DNA: TGTGCCAGCAGCTTAACCGGTGGACAGGGTGTGGGTACGCAGTATTTT. The variable domain in full, with the rest retrieved from reference TRBV5-6 and TRBJ2-3, is DAGVTQSPTHLIKTRGQQVTLRCSPKSGHDTVSWYQQALGQGPQFIFQYYEEEERQRGNFPDRFSGHQFPNYSSELNVNALLLGDSALYLCASSLTGGQGVGTQYFGPGTRLTVL.